The rows below give T cell receptor beta chains drawn from one sample of a study of blood T cell repertoires in COVID-19. Clones were sequenced by immunoSEQ multiplex PCR, and TCRdb holds only the in-frame ones, with some missing. The data hold over 200,000 clones, with about 84% observed a single time. The specimen sequenced was PBMCs or T cells enriched from blood (not recorded which). All receptors come from a man aged 60 to 69 who had recovered from COVID-19. Each CDR3 is given without its conserved first and last residue. Fields, in order: V gene, J gene, CDR3 protein.

v_gene: TRBV5-1; j_gene: TRBJ2-2; CDR3aa: ASSTGGTGGKTGELF
v_gene: TRBV19; j_gene: TRBJ1-6; CDR3aa: ASKGTGNSPLH
v_gene: TRBV14; j_gene: TRBJ2-1; CDR3aa: ASSQPPSGGIFYNEQF
v_gene: TRBV7-9; j_gene: TRBJ2-7; CDR3aa: ASSFAEGKSYEQY
v_gene: TRBV6-1; j_gene: TRBJ2-2; CDR3aa: ASSDRDRGTGELF
v_gene: TRBV2; j_gene: TRBJ1-4; CDR3aa: ASSPTGFNEKLF
v_gene: TRBV11-3; j_gene: TRBJ2-1; CDR3aa: ASSLGDQREQF
v_gene: TRBV10-1; j_gene: TRBJ2-5; CDR3aa: ASSSTSGVETQY
v_gene: TRBV5-1; j_gene: TRBJ1-5; CDR3aa: ASSLNPTAVDQPQH
v_gene: TRBV6-5; j_gene: TRBJ1-1; CDR3aa: ASSYRWGGETEAF
v_gene: TRBV4-3; j_gene: TRBJ1-2; CDR3aa: ASSQDLTRGYGYT
v_gene: TRBV7-8; j_gene: TRBJ2-7; CDR3aa: ASSLGAVSYEQY
v_gene: TRBV7-2; j_gene: TRBJ2-1; CDR3aa: ASSPTSGGHNEQF
v_gene: TRBV4-3; j_gene: TRBJ1-4; CDR3aa: ASSPLDSENEKLF
v_gene: TRBV19; j_gene: TRBJ1-3; CDR3aa: ASSIVTGAGNTIY
v_gene: TRBV7-2; j_gene: TRBJ1-4; CDR3aa: ASKQGAGEKLF
v_gene: TRBV15; j_gene: TRBJ1-1; CDR3aa: ATSRDDIGTEAF
v_gene: TRBV7-6; j_gene: TRBJ1-5; CDR3aa: ASSLEAGAIQPQH
v_gene: TRBV14; j_gene: TRBJ2-7; CDR3aa: ASSRKGGGTVSYEQY
v_gene: TRBV5-4; j_gene: TRBJ2-1; CDR3aa: ASSLAGTGYEQF
v_gene: TRBV5-1; j_gene: TRBJ1-6; CDR3aa: ASSRAGENSPLH
v_gene: TRBV7-3; j_gene: TRBJ2-2; CDR3aa: ASSFLQADTGELF
v_gene: TRBV5-1; j_gene: TRBJ1-4; CDR3aa: ASSLDLRGDGEKLF
v_gene: TRBV28; j_gene: TRBJ1-3; CDR3aa: AAGEGPIGVGNTIY